This paragraph reports one T cell receptor (beta chain). Its antigen is unknown. This CDR3 is built from 14 residues. Between the trimmed V and J ends, which lost 0 bases and 2 bases, there was a span of 9 bases. Germline assignment: CDR1 SGHRS and CDR2 YFSETQ. Original processing methods: Between-group CDR3 differences, defined by clinicopathological status, yielded a distant-metastasis classifier for papillary thyroid cancer. TCRdb re-clonotyped the PCR reads via MiXCR. The V and J calls and clone size are TCRdb's, not the authors'. Found here are around 30,000 clones, less than 30% of them singletons; the top ten hold roughly 15%. The sample belongs to a study of metastatic and nonmetastatic thyroid tumors. Study summary: Peripheral blood and tumor or nodule samples from malignant and benign thyroid patients were compared. Study-level findings and limits: In both blood and tumor samples, TCR beta diversity was reported significantly higher for malignant than benign nodules.

All patients were treatment-naive before thyroid surgery. The genes are TRBV5-1 and TRBJ2-7, with a tentative D call TRBD2 (5 bases). This TCR was sampled from a female donor with papillary thyroid cancer or a benign thyroid nodule (not recorded which). Some clones in this sample may be carry-over from other donors' samples. Sequencing was carried out using blood. The CDR3 nucleotides are TGCGCCAGCAGCTTGGACGGGAACCCCTACGAGCAGTACTTC. Residues: CASSLDGNPYEQYF.